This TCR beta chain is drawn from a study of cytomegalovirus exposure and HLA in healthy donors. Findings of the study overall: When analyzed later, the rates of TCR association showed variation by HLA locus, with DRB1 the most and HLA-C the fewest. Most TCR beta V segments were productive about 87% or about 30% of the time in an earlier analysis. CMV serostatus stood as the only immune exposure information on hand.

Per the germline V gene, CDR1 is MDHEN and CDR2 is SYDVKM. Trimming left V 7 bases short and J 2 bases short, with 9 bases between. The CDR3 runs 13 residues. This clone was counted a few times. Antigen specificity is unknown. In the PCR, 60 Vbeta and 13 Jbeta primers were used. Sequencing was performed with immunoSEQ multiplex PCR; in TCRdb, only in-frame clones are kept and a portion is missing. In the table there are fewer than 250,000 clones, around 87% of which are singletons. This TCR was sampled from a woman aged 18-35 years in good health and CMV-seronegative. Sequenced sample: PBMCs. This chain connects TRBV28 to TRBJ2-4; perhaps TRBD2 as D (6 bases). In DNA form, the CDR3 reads TGTGCCAGCACCGCGGGGTCCAAAAACATTCAGTACTTC. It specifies CASTAGSKNIQYF.